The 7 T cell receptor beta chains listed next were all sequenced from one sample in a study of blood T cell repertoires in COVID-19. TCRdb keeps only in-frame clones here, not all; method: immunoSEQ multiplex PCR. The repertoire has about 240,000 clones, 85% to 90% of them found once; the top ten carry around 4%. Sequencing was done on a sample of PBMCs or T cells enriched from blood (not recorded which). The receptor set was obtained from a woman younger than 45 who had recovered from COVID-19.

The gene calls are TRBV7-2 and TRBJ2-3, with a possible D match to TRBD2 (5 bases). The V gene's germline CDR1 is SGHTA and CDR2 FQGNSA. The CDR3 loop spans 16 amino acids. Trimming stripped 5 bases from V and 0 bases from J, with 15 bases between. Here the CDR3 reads CASSPQTRTSTDTQYF. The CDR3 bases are TGTGCCAGCAGCCCTCAAACTAGGACGAGCACAGATACGCAGTATTTT.

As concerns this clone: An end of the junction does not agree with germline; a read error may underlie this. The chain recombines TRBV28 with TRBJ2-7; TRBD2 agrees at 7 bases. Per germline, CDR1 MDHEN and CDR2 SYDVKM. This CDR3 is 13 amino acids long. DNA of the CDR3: TGTGCCAGCAGGAGGCCCCCTCTAGCGGAGGACTCTTTC. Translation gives CASRRPPLAEDSF.

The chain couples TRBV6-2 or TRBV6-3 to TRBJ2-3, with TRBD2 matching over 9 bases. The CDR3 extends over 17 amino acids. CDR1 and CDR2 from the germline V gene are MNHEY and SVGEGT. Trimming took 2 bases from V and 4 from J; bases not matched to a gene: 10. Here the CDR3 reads CASSYGGSGSGADTQYF. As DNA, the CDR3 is TGTGCCAGCAGTTACGGGGGTAGCGGGAGTGGCGCAGATACGCAGTATTTT.

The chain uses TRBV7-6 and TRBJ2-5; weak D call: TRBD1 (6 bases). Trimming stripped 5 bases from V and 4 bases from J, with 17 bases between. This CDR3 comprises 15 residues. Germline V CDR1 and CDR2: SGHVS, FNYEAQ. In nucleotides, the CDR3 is TGTGCCAGCAGCCAGAATTACAGGGTCGGAGAGACCCAGTACTTC. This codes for CASSQNYRVGETQYF.

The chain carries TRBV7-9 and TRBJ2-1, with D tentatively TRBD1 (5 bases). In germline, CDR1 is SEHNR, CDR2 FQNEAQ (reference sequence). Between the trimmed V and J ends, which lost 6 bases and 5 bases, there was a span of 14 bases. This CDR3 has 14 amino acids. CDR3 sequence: CASRAEGVDNEQFF. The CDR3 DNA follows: TGTGCCAGCAGGGCCGAAGGGGTCGACAATGAGCAGTTCTTC.

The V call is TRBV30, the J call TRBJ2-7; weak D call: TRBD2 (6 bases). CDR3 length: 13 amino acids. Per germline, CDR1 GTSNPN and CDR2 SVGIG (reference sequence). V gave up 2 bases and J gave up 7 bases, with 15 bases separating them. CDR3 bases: TGTGCCTGGAGTTACGTCCCGGAGGGGGAGCAGTACTTC. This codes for CAWSYVPEGEQYF.

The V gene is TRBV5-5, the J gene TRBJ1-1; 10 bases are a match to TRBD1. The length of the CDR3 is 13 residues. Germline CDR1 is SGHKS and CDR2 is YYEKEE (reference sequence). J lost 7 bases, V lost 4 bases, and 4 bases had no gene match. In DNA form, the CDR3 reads TGTGCCAGCAGCGACAGGGGGCGTATTGAAGCTTTCTTT. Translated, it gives CASSDRGRIEAFF.